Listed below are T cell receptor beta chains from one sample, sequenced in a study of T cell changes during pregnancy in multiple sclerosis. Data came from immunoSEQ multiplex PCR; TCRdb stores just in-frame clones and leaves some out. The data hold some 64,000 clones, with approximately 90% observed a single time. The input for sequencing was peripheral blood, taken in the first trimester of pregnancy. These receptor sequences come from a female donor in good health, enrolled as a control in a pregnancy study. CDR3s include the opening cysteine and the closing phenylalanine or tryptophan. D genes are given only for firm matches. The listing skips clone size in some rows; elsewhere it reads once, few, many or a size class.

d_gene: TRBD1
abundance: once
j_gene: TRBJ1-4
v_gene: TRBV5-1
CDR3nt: TGCGCCAGCAGCCTTTCTTCCGGGACAGGGAATGAAAAACTGTTTTTT
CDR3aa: CASSLSSGTGNEKLFF

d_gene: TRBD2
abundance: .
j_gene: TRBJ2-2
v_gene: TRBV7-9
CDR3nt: TGTGCCAGCAGCCCTCTTGGACTAGCGGGGGTCCGCGGGCAGCTGTTTTTT
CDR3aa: CASSPLGLAGVRGQLFF

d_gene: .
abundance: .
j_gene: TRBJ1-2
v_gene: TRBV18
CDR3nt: TGTGCCAGCTCAAATACCGAGAATAACTATGGCTACACCTTC
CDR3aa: CASSNTENNYGYTF

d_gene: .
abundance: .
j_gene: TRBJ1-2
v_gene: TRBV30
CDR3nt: TGTGCCTGGAGTCAGGGGTCATATGGCTACACCTTC
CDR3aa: CAWSQGSYGYTF

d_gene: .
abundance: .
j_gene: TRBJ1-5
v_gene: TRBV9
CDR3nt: TGTGCCAGCAGCGGAGGTGGACAGCAGCCCCAGCATTTT
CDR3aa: CASSGGGQQPQHF

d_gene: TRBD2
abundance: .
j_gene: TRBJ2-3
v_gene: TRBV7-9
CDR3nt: TGTGCCAGCAGCGTGGGACTAGCGGGGGGTCGTATGACGATCGATACGCAGTATTTT
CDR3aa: CASSVGLAGGRMTIDTQYF

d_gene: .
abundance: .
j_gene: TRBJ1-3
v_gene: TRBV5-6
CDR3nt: TGTGCCAGCAGCCGGTCTGACAGGAGCTCTGGAAACACCATATATTTT
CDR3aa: CASSRSDRSSGNTIYF

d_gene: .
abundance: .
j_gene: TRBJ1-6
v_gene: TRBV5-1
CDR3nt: TGCGCCAGCAGCTCCGGGACGGAGGGTAATTCACCCCTCCACTTT
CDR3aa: CASSSGTEGNSPLHF

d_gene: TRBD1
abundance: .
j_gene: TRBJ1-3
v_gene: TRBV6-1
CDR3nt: TGTGCCAGCAGTGACCAGGACAGGGACGGAAACACCATATATTTT
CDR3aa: CASSDQDRDGNTIYF

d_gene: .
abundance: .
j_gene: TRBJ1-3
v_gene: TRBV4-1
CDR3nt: TGCGCCACCACAATAAGACACATCTCTGGAAACACCATATATTTT
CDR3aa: CATTIRHISGNTIYF

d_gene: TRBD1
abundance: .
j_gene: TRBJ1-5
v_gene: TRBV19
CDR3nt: TGTGCCAGTAGTATAGGGACAGGGAGATCGCTTGACGGCAATCAGCCCCAGCATTTT
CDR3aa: CASSIGTGRSLDGNQPQHF

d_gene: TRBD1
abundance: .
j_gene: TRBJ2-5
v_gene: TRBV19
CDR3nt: TGTGCCAGTAGTATCTCGTCCCCAGGGGGCTGGGAAGAGACCCAGTACTTC
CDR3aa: CASSISSPGGWEETQYF

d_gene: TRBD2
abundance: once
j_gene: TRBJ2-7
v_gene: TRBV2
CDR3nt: TGTGCCAGCAGCGTTTCGAGCGGGGCATTCTACGAGCAGTACTTC
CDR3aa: CASSVSSGAFYEQYF

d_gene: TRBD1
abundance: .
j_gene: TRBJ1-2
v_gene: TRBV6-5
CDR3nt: TGTGCCAGCAGTTACCAAGGGACAGGGCGCTATGGCTACACCTTC
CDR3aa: CASSYQGTGRYGYTF

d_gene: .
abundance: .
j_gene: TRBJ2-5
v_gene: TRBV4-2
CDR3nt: TGTGCCAGCAGCCAAGAAGGGGGGGACTCGGAGACCCAGTACTTC
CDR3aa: CASSQEGGDSETQYF

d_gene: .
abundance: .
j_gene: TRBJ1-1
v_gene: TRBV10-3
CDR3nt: TGTGCCATCAGTGATGTAGCAGGGGTGGCCACTGAAGCTTTCTTT
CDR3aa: CAISDVAGVATEAFF

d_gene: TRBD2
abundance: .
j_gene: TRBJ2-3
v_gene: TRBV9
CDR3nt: TGTGCCAGCAGCCTCCGACGGGAGGGGGTCACAGATACGCAGTATTTT
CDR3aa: CASSLRREGVTDTQYF

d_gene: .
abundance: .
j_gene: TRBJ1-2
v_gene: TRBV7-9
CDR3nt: TGTGCCAGCAGCTTAACGCTGGGGGAGGGCTATGGCTACACCTTC
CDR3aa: CASSLTLGEGYGYTF

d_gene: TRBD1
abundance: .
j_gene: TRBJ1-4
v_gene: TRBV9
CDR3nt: TGTGCCAGCAGCGTCGGACAGGGGAATGAAAAACTGTTTTTT
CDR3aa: CASSVGQGNEKLFF

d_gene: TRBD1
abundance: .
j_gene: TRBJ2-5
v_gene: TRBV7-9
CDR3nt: TGTGCCAGCAGCACTACAGGGGGCCCGTACTTC
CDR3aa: CASSTTGGPYF

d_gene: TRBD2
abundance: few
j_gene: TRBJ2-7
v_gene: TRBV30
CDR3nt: TGTGCCTGGAGTCGGATGCGGGGGTCCGAGCAGTACTTC
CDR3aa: CAWSRMRGSEQYF

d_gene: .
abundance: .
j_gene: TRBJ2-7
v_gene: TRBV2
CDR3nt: TGTGCCAGCAATCCTACGGACAACGCCTACGAGCAGTACTTC
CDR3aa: CASNPTDNAYEQYF

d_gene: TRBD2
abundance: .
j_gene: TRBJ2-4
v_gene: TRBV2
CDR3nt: TGTGCCAGCCGAGGGAGCGGGGGGAAAAACATTCAGTACTTC
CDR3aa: CASRGSGGKNIQYF